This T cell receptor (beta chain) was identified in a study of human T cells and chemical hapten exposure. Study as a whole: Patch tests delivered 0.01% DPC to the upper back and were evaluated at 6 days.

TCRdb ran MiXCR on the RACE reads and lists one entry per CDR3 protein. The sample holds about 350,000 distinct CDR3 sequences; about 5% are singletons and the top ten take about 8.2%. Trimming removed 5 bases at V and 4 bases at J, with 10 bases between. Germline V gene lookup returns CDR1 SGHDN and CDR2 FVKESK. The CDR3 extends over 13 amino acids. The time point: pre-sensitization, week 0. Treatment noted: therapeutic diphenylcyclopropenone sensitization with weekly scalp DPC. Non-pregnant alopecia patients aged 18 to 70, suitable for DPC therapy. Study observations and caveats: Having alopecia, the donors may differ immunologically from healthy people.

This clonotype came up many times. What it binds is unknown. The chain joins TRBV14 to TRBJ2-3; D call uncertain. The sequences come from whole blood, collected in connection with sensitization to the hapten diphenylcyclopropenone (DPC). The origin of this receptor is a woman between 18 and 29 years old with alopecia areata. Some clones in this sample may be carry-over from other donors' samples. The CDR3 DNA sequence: TGTGCCAGCAGCGTCCGAAGCTCAGATACGCAGTATTTT. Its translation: CASSVRSSDTQYF.